A selection of T cell receptor beta chains follows, all from one sample in a study of cytomegalovirus exposure and HLA in healthy donors. The protocol was immunoSEQ multiplex PCR, while the TCRdb copy is restricted to in-frame clones and leaves out a portion. Of about 91,000 clones listed, less than 70% are singletons. What was sequenced was PBMCs. The source is a female donor in good health and CMV-seronegative. CDR3s include the opening cysteine and the closing phenylalanine or tryptophan. D genes are given only for firm matches. Rows give clone size only sometimes, using once, few, many, or a class for an expanded clone.

TRBD1	few	TRBJ1-1	TRBV30	TGTGCCTGGACTAAAGGGGGCAGGGACACTGAAGCTTTCTTT	CAWTKGGRDTEAFF
NA	NA	TRBJ2-3	TRBV5-6	TGTGCCAGCAGCTTGGCGGCAGATACGCAGTATTTT	CASSLAADTQYF
NA	NA	TRBJ1-4	TRBV6-1	TGTGCCAGCAAATATCCCGCAACTAATGAAAAACTGTTTTTT	CASKYPATNEKLFF
TRBD1	NA	TRBJ1-1	TRBV28	TGTGCCAGCAGCTCCGCCCCCCTAAAGACAGGGGCTGAAGCTTTCTTT	CASSSAPLKTGAEAFF
TRBD1	NA	TRBJ1-5	TRBV7-6	TGTGCCAGCAGCTTACAGACAGGGGGCAATCAGCCCCAGCATTTT	CASSLQTGGNQPQHF
NA	NA	TRBJ2-7	TRBV28	TGTGCCAGCAGCCGTCCTTCGGACGCCTGGAGGGCTGGCGAGCAGTACTTC	CASSRPSDAWRAGEQYF
NA	NA	TRBJ2-7	TRBV28	TGTGCCAGCAGTTCCCCGGGACAAAGTTTGGGCGAGCAGTACTTC	CASSSPGQSLGEQYF
TRBD1	NA	TRBJ1-1	TRBV7-2	TGTGCCAGCAGCAAGGACAGGCGTGAAGCTTTCTTT	CASSKDRREAFF
NA	NA	TRBJ1-5	TRBV6-5	TGTGCCAGCAGTTACTCAGGGGGCAATCAGCCCCAGCATTTT	CASSYSGGNQPQHF
NA	NA	TRBJ2-7	TRBV30	TGTGCCTGGAGTCCTTCCTACCATGGCGGAGAGCAGTACTTC	CAWSPSYHGGEQYF
TRBD1	NA	TRBJ1-1	TRBV11-3	TGTGCCAGCAGCCACGGACAGGGACCAAGTGAAGCTTTCTTT	CASSHGQGPSEAFF
NA	NA	TRBJ2-7	TRBV5-1	TGCGCCAGCAGCTCGAGTTTAGACAGCCTAACCTACGAGCAGTACTTC	CASSSSLDSLTYEQYF
TRBD1	NA	TRBJ2-7	TRBV28	TGTGCCAGCAGTCAACCGGACAGGGTCTACGAGCAGTACTTC	CASSQPDRVYEQYF
TRBD2	NA	TRBJ2-1	TRBV12-5	TGTGCTAGTGGTTTGGTATCCCCAACTAGCGGGGGCTTCAATGAGCAGTTCTTC	CASGLVSPTSGGFNEQFF
NA	NA	TRBJ1-5	TRBV18	TGTGCCAGCTCGGGAGGTATGGGGCTGGATCAGCCCCAGCATTTT	CASSGGMGLDQPQHF
NA	NA	TRBJ2-7	TRBV19	TGTGCCAGTAGCGACCAGGGAAGGGGTTACGAGCAGTACTTC	CASSDQGRGYEQYF
NA	NA	TRBJ2-6	TRBV6-5	TGTGCCAGCAGTCGCACAGGTGCTGGGGCCAACGTCCTGACTTTC	CASSRTGAGANVLTF
NA	NA	TRBJ2-2	TRBV14	TGTGCCAGCAGCCAAGGAGGGCAGTCATCGAACACCGGGGAGCTGTTTTTT	CASSQGGQSSNTGELFF
TRBD2	NA	TRBJ2-2	TRBV4-3	TGCGCCAGCAGCCAAGCCCCACCCGCGGGGGCGAACACCGGGGAGCTGTTTTTT	CASSQAPPAGANTGELFF
TRBD1	NA	TRBJ1-2	TRBV27	TGTGCCAGCAGGGGAATGACAGGGAATGGCTACACCTTC	CASRGMTGNGYTF
NA	NA	TRBJ2-2	TRBV13	TGTGCCAGCAGCTTACCCCCCGGGGGCACCGGGGAGCTGTTTTTT	CASSLPPGGTGELFF
TRBD1	NA	TRBJ2-7	TRBV25-1	TGTGCCAGCACAGGGACAGGGGCGCGGTACGAGCAGTACTTC	CASTGTGARYEQYF
NA	once	TRBJ1-4	TRBV18	TGTGCCAGCTCACCAAAGGGGCGGACACCTAATGAAAAACTGTTTTTT	CASSPKGRTPNEKLFF